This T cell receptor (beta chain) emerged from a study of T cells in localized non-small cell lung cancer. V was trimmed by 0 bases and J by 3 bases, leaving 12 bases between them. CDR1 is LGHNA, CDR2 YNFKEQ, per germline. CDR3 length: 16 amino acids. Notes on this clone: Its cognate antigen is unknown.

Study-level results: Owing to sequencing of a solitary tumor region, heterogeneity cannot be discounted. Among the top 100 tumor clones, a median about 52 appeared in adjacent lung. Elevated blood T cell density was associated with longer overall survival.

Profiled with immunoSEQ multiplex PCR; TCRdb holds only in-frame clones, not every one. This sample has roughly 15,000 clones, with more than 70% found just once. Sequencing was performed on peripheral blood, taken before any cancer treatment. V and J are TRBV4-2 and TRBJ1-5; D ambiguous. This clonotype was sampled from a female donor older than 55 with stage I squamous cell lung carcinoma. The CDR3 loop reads CASSQEPQFINQPQHF. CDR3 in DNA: TGTGCCAGCAGCCAAGAGCCCCAGTTTATCAATCAGCCCCAGCATTTT.